These 29 T cell receptor beta chains were all obtained from the same sample, sequenced in a study of blood T cell repertoires in COVID-19. Sequencing was performed with immunoSEQ multiplex PCR; in TCRdb, only in-frame clones are kept and a portion is missing. The repertoire has approximately 100,000 clones, 65% to 75% of them found once; the top ten carry about 6%. The sample comprised peripheral blood. The receptors shown here come from a man older than 75 with acute or convalescent COVID-19.

This rearrangement joins TRBV28 to TRBJ1-2; D remains ambiguous. Germline CDR1 reads MDHEN; CDR2 reads SYDVKM. V was trimmed by 2 bases and J by 4 bases, leaving 8 bases between them. CDR3 length: 13 amino acids. This CDR3 is CASSLEAAYGYTF. The CDR3 region has the DNA TGTGCCAGCAGTTTAGAGGCAGCCTATGGCTACACCTTC.

The chain links TRBV24-1 to TRBJ1-5, with 8 bases that match TRBD1. The CDR3 is 15 amino acids. The germline V gene has CDR1 KGHDR and CDR2 SFDVKD. V trimming: 3 bases; J trimming: 9 bases; junction bases outside the gene matches: 9. CDR3 sequence reads: CATSDGQGRSLPQHF. The CDR3 DNA reads TGTGCCACCAGTGATGGACAGGGCCGGAGTCTGCCCCAGCATTTT.

This clone was detected only once. The chain is built from TRBV18 and TRBJ1-6; 10 bases map to TRBD1. Germline loops: CDR1 KGHSH, CDR2 LQKENI. This CDR3 is built from 17 residues. V lost 3 bases and J lost 5; bases outside the gene matches: 7. The CDR3: CASSPTGGSSNNSPLHF. The CDR3, as DNA: TGTGCCAGCTCACCGACAGGGGGCTCGTCCAATAATTCACCCCTCCACTTT.

This clone was observed a handful of times. The gene calls are TRBV6-5 and TRBJ1-4, with 9 nucleotides matching TRBD1. There are 14 residues in the CDR3. CDR1 MNHEY and CDR2 SVGAGI come from the germline V gene. V dropped 4 bases and J dropped 8; count of bases not matched to a gene: 5. The CDR3 loop is CASSWTGEVEKLFF. In DNA form, the CDR3 reads TGTGCCAGCAGTTGGACAGGGGAAGTCGAAAAACTGTTTTTT.

The CDR3: CASSLTGIGENEQFF. For the CDR3, the DNA is TGTGCCAGCAGCTTAACCGGGATTGGGGAGAATGAGCAGTTCTTC. The chain carries TRBV5-8 and TRBJ2-1, with D possibly matching TRBD2 (5 bases). The CDR3 sequence is 15 residues long. Germline loops: CDR1 SGHTS, CDR2 YDEGEE. Trimming shortened V by 2 bases and J by 7 bases, and 16 bases separated the two germline ends.

This clone was seen a handful of times. The rearrangement joins TRBV6-1 to TRBJ1-5, with D uncertain. Trimming stripped 8 bases from V and 4 bases from J, with 12 bases between. The germline CDR1 and CDR2 sequences are MNHNS and SASEGT. The length of the CDR3 is 13 residues. The CDR3 reads CASGRAPNQPQHF. Here the CDR3 DNA reads TGTGCCAGCGGGCGGGCTCCGAATCAGCCCCAGCATTTT.

The rearrangement joins TRBV7-9 to TRBJ1-1; D call uncertain. Germline CDR1 reads SEHNR; CDR2 reads FQNEAQ (reference sequence). Trimming cost V 4 bases and J 5 bases, with 8 bases left between them. The CDR3 is 12 residues long. The CDR3, as DNA: TGTGCCAGCAGCTGGGCCAGGACTGAAGCTTTCTTT. It translates to CASSWARTEAFF.

This clone occurred a few times. The genes are TRBV9 and TRBJ2-5, with a weak D call TRBD1 (6 bases). CDR1 and CDR2 (germline): SGDLS, YYNGEE. V gave up 4 bases and J gave up 5 bases, with 12 bases separating them. This CDR3 comprises 13 residues. For the CDR3, the DNA is TGTGCCAGCAGCACAGGGACATCCGAGACCCAGTACTTC. Its translation: CASSTGTSETQYF.

This chain links TRBV9 with TRBJ2-2; TRBD1 agrees at 8 bases. J gave up 1 base and V 5 bases, and 10 bases lay outside the gene matches. CDR1 is SGDLS and CDR2 is YYNGEE in the germline V gene. The CDR3 runs to 17 residues. In DNA form, the CDR3 reads TGTGCCAGCAGAGGAATGACCGGGACAGGGAACACCGGGGAGCTGTTTTTT. It is translated as CASRGMTGTGNTGELFF.

This clone was seen just once. CDR3: CSVDSGGHTEAFF. The CDR3, as DNA: TGCAGCGTTGATTCAGGGGGCCACACTGAAGCTTTCTTT. This chain uses TRBV29-1 with TRBJ1-1; 8 bases match TRBD1. This CDR3 is built from 13 residues. Trimming cost V 3 bases and J 3 bases; bases outside gene matches: 3. Germline-derived CDR1 and CDR2 are SQVTM and ANQGSEA.

This clone was seen a handful of times. The chain has TRBV19 and TRBJ1-5; perhaps TRBD1 as D (6 bases). The ends were cut back, 0 bases at V and 5 bases at J, with 17 bases in the middle. The germline CDR1 and CDR2 sequences are LNHDA and SQIVND (reference sequence). The CDR3 consists of 17 residues. The CDR3 protein is CASSIDSTGGWDQPQHF. CDR3 nucleotide sequence: TGTGCCAGTAGTATAGATTCAACGGGGGGCTGGGATCAGCCCCAGCATTTT.

V gene TRBV5-6 combines with J gene TRBJ2-1; 16 nucleotides match TRBD2. CDR3 length: 18 amino acids. The germline V gene has CDR1 SGHDT and CDR2 YYEEEE. The J segment lost 9 bases and the V segment lost 4 bases, leaving 13 bases of the junction unmatched. The CDR3 DNA sequence: TGTGCCAGCAGCCCGGGGACTAGCGGGAGGGCCGCGGGCATTGAGCAGTTCTTC. This codes for CASSPGTSGRAAGIEQFF.

The J gene is TRBJ2-3, the V gene TRBV4-1, with 10 bases lining up with TRBD2. CDR1 is MGHRA, CDR2 YSYEKL, per germline. J lost 1 base, V lost 3 bases, and 7 bases had no gene match. The CDR3 is 17 amino acids. The CDR3, as DNA: TGCGCCAGCAGCCAGGGCGGAGCGGGAGGGGGCACAGATACGCAGTATTTT. Protein product: CASSQGGAGGGTDTQYF.

The CDR3 here is CASSLKGGSPLHF. As DNA, the CDR3 is TGTGCCAGTAGCCTAAAAGGCGGTTCACCCCTCCACTTT. The genes are TRBV19 and TRBJ1-6; D remains unclear. The length of the CDR3 is 13 residues. Trimming stripped 6 bases from V and 9 bases from J, with 12 bases between. Germline V CDR1 and CDR2: LNHDA, SQIVND (reference sequence).

V and J are TRBV27 and TRBJ2-3, with 13 bases matching TRBD2. From germline, CDR1 is MNHEY and CDR2 SMNVEV (reference sequence). There are 18 residues in the CDR3. V was pared by 5 bases and J by 7 bases, with 15 bases of the junction left unmatched. The CDR3 region has the DNA TGTGCCAGCAGTCAAGGGACTAGCGGGGCCACTTGGGGGAATACGCAGTATTTT. This encodes CASSQGTSGATWGNTQYF.

The V gene is TRBV7-2, the J gene TRBJ1-1; tentatively, D is TRBD1 (5 bases). Trimming took 1 base from V and 2 from J, leaving 14 bases between them. Looked up from germline, CDR1 is SGHTA and CDR2 is FQGNSA. The CDR3 has 16 residues. The CDR3 spells CASSLGAGKRNTEAFF. CDR3 sequence (DNA): TGTGCCAGCAGCTTAGGTGCAGGGAAGAGAAACACTGAAGCTTTCTTT.

The V and J genes are TRBV5-1 and TRBJ1-1, with D perhaps TRBD1 (5 bases). Deletions cut 6 bases from V and 14 bases from J, with 17 bases between. The germline CDR1 and CDR2 sequences are SGHRS and YFSETQ. The CDR3 spans 11 residues. The CDR3 here is CASTSDSEHFF. CDR3 in DNA: TGCGCCAGCACCAGTGACAGTGAACACTTCTTT.

This clone came up once. This rearrangement joins TRBV2 to TRBJ2-3; 12 bases agree with TRBD2. The CDR3 runs to 19 residues. Germline V gene data show CDR1 as SNHLY and CDR2 as FYNNEI. Trimming at V came to 5 bases and at J to 4 bases, leaving 16 bases not matched to a gene. The CDR3 reads CASSSVGLAGTQPPDTQYF. In nucleotides, the CDR3 is TGTGCCAGCAGTTCAGTTGGACTAGCGGGGACTCAACCCCCAGATACGCAGTATTTT. The full variable domain, completed using reference TRBV2 and TRBJ2-3, is EPEVTQTPSHQVTQMGQEVILRCVPISNHLYFYWYRQILGQKVEFLVSFYNNEISEKSEIFDDQFSVERPDGSNFTLKIRSTKLEDSAMYFCASSSVGLAGTQPPDTQYFGPGTRLTVL.

The chain has TRBV28 and TRBJ1-3; D gene unclear. V was trimmed by 7 bases and J by 0 bases, leaving 10 bases between them. Germline V gene lookup returns CDR1 MDHEN and CDR2 SYDVKM. The CDR3 covers 14 residues. CDR3 loop: CASNQQSSGNTIYF. The CDR3 bases are TGTGCCAGCAACCAACAGAGCTCTGGAAACACCATATATTTT.

V usage is TRBV10-3 and J usage is TRBJ1-1; weak D call: TRBD1 (6 bases). The CDR3 loop spans 15 amino acids. Germline V gene sequence: CDR1 ENHRY, CDR2 SYGVKD. V was clipped by 6 bases and J by 3 bases, with 17 bases between them. Written as DNA, the CDR3 is TGTGCCATCAGCCCTACGACAGGAGCGGACACTGAAGCTTTCTTT. This gives the protein CAISPTTGADTEAFF.

This clone came up a few times. Compared with germline, one end of the junction differs, possibly owing to a read error. V usage is TRBV20-1 and J usage is TRBJ1-6; D gene unclear. Germline loops: CDR1 DFQATT, CDR2 SNEGSKA (reference sequence). The CDR3 is made up of 11 amino acids. The CDR3 DNA reads TGCAGTGCTAGTGGGGTTGGGGAGCCCCGCTTT. As protein: CSASGVGEPRF.

The rearrangement uses TRBV5-4 and TRBJ2-7, with 7 bases aligning to TRBD1. The CDR3 has 14 residues. The J segment lost 2 bases and the V segment lost 4 bases, leaving 6 bases of the junction unmatched. CDR1 SGHNT and CDR2 YYREEE come from the germline V gene (reference sequence). The CDR3 nucleotides read TGTGCCAGCAGCCAAGGGACAGAGACCTACGAGCAGTACTTC. It specifies CASSQGTETYEQYF.

The chain joins TRBV30 to TRBJ1-3, with TRBD1 matching 7 bases. Losses at the gene ends were 2 bases for V and 0 bases for J; bases not matched to a gene: 7. Per the germline V gene, CDR1 is GTSNPN and CDR2 is SVGIG (reference sequence). The CDR3 has 16 residues. The CDR3 loop reads CAWSLGGPFSGNTIYF. CDR3 nucleotide sequence: TGTGCCTGGAGTTTAGGGGGCCCTTTCTCTGGAAACACCATATATTTT.

The sample holds a few counts of this clone. The genes are TRBV5-5 and TRBJ1-1; the match to TRBD1 covers 9 bases. From germline, CDR1 is SGHKS and CDR2 YYEKEE (reference sequence). The V gene end was trimmed by 4 bases and the J gene end by 4 bases; junction bases not matched to a gene: 8. This CDR3 is 15 amino acids long. CDR3 loop: CASSDRDRAGTEAFF. DNA of the CDR3: TGTGCCAGCAGCGACCGGGACAGGGCGGGCACTGAAGCTTTCTTT.

The CDR3 loop reads CASSVATGSAAGELFF. CDR3 sequence (DNA): TGTGCCAGCAGCGTTGCGACAGGGTCTGCCGCCGGGGAGCTGTTTTTT. This sequence joins TRBV9 and TRBJ2-2; 7 bases are a match to TRBD1. This CDR3 is 16 amino acids long. CDR1 and CDR2 from the germline V gene are SGDLS and YYNGEE. V trimming: 2 bases; J trimming: 6 bases; junction bases outside the gene matches: 10.

J is TRBJ2-1 and V is TRBV6-1; the match to TRBD2 covers 10 bases. The CDR3 consists of 18 residues. Trimming removed 3 bases from V and 5 bases from J; junction bases left unmatched: 13. Germline CDR1 MNHNS, CDR2 SASEGT. DNA of the CDR3: TGTGCCAGCAGTGAGGCGCTAGCGGGAGTATTTGGAAACAATGAGCAGTTCTTC. It translates to CASSEALAGVFGNNEQFF.

This chain connects TRBV6-6 to TRBJ2-3, with D tentatively TRBD2 (5 bases). Trimming pared 6 bases from V and 4 bases from J, leaving 14 bases between. CDR3 length: 14 amino acids. Germline V CDR1 and CDR2: MNHNY, SVGAGI (reference sequence). The DNA of the CDR3 is TGTGCCAGCAGCAATCGAGGGTCCGCAGATACGCAGTATTTT. Encoded protein: CASSNRGSADTQYF.

The table lists this clone with a count of one. CDR3 bases: TGCAGCGTTGAGGGGAAGGAGGAGGGCTACACCTTC. Translating gives CSVEGKEEGYTF. This sequence joins TRBV29-1 and TRBJ1-2; the D is unclear. The CDR3 runs 12 residues. Germline V CDR1 and CDR2: SQVTM, ANQGSEA. V lost 3 bases and J 8 bases, leaving 13 bases between the germline ends. The full variable domain, rest sourced from reference TRBV29-1 and TRBJ1-2, is SAVISQKPSRDICQRGTSLTIQCQVDSQVTMMFWYRQQPGQSLTLIATANQGSEATYESGFVIDKFPISRPNLTFSTLTVSNMSPEDSSIYLCSVEGKEEGYTFGSGTRLTVV.

The chain links TRBV3-1 (or the pseudogene TRBV3-2) to TRBJ2-3, with D tentatively TRBD1 (6 bases). V was clipped by 2 bases and J by 6 bases, with 21 bases between them. CDR1 is LGHDT, CDR2 YNNKEL, per germline (reference sequence). The CDR3 totals 17 residues. The CDR3 loop is CASSQFGTFSLRDTQYF. The CDR3 DNA follows: TGTGCCAGCAGCCAATTCGGGACATTTTCTTTACGGGATACGCAGTATTTT.